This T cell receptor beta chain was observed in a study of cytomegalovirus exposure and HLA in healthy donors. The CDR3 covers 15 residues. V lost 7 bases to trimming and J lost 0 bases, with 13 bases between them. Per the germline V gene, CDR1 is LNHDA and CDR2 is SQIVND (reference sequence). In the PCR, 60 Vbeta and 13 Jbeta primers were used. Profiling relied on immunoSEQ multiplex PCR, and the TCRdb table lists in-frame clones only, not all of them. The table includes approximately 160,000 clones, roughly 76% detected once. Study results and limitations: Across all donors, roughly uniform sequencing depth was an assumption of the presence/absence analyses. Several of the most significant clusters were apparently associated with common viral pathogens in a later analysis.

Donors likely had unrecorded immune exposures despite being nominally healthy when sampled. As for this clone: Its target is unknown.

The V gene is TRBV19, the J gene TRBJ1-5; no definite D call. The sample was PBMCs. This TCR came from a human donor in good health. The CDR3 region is CASKGADYSNQPQHF. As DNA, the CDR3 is TGTGCCAGTAAGGGTGCAGACTATAGCAATCAGCCCCAGCATTTT. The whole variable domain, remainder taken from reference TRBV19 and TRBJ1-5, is DGGITQSPKYLFRKEGQNVTLSCEQNLNHDAMYWYRQDPGQGLRLIYYSQIVNDFQKGDIAEGYSVSREKKESFPLTVTSAQKNPTAFYLCASKGADYSNQPQHFGDGTRLSIL.